The 26 T cell receptor beta chains listed next were all sequenced from one sample in a study of shared clonotypes between healthy human individuals. Naive CD8 populations comprised CD45RO-negative cells positively selected for CCR7, excluding terminally differentiated effector memory CD45RA+ cells. The data were produced by immunoSEQ multiplex PCR, yet TCRdb's version contains in-frame clones alone and is incomplete. The sample contains about 2 million clones, roughly 95% of which appear only once. The sequenced sample was naive CD8+ T cells sorted from blood. These receptor sequences come from a man aged 18 to 30 in good health.

The chain recombines TRBV5-1 with TRBJ2-1, with 7 bases fitting TRBD2. Germline-derived CDR1 and CDR2 are SGHRS and YFSETQ. With V trimmed by 7 bases and J by 5 bases, 9 bases remained unmatched. CDR3 length: 14 amino acids. CDR3 bases: TGCGCCAGCGGTCCGGGACTACCAAACAATGAGCAGTTCTTC. Translated, it gives CASGPGLPNNEQFF.

The count of this clone is one. The identical CDR3 is also encoded by other nucleotide sequences in the sample. The gene calls are TRBV5-4 and TRBJ2-5, with D perhaps assigned TRBD1 or TRBD2 (7 bases each). V was clipped by 4 bases and J by 5 bases, with 15 bases between them. The V gene's germline CDR1 is SGHNT and CDR2 YYREEE (reference sequence). The CDR3 is made up of 14 amino acids. For the CDR3, the DNA is TGTGCCAGCAGCCCGGGGCAGGGGGGGGAGACCCAGTACTTC. Translating gives CASSPGQGGETQYF.

The rearrangement uses TRBV5-1 and TRBJ1-4; D remains ambiguous. The germline V and J ends were trimmed by 4 bases and 0 bases, with 16 bases remaining between them. In germline, CDR1 is SGHRS, CDR2 YFSETQ. This CDR3 contains 17 residues. The CDR3 sequence: CASSEAGRSTTNEKLFF. The CDR3 bases are TGCGCCAGCAGCGAGGCGGGGAGGAGCACAACTAATGAAAAACTGTTTTTT.

This chain uses TRBV6-5 with TRBJ2-7; D unresolved. Trimming cost V 0 bases and J 1 base, with 10 bases left between them. There are 15 residues in the CDR3. The germline gives CDR1 MNHEY, CDR2 SVGAGI. The chain's CDR3 is CASSYSSFGSYEQYF. DNA of the CDR3: TGTGCCAGCAGTTACTCGAGTTTCGGGTCCTACGAGCAGTACTTC.

On this clone itself: The sample has other DNA sequences that encode this CDR3 too. The V and J genes are TRBV27 and TRBJ2-7; 10 bases line up with TRBD1. V lost 5 bases to trimming and J lost 3 bases; unmatched junction nucleotides: 4. Germline V gene lookup returns CDR1 MNHEY and CDR2 SMNVEV (reference sequence). This CDR3 contains 14 residues. The DNA for the CDR3 is TGTGCCAGCAGTATCGGGACAGGGGACTACGAGCAGTACTTC. Translation gives CASSIGTGDYEQYF.

This clone was counted a single time. The chain recombines TRBV27 with TRBJ2-1; D call uncertain. Per the germline V gene, CDR1 is MNHEY and CDR2 is SMNVEV (reference sequence). The CDR3 contains 15 residues. V was clipped by 5 bases and J by 0 bases, with 11 bases between them. The CDR3 loop reads CASSGVPYSYNEQFF. CDR3 DNA sequence: TGTGCCAGCAGTGGGGTACCGTACTCCTACAATGAGCAGTTCTTC.

CDR3 sequence reads: CSVETSRGSSYNEQFF. The CDR3 nucleotides are TGCAGCGTTGAAACCTCCCGGGGGAGCTCCTACAATGAGCAGTTCTTC. V gene TRBV29-1 combines with J gene TRBJ2-1; tentative D call: TRBD2 (6 bases). CDR1 and CDR2 (germline): SQVTM, ANQGSEA. Trimming removed 2 bases at V and 0 bases at J, with 14 bases between. There are 16 residues in the CDR3.

This chain links TRBV19 with TRBJ1-5, with a weak D call TRBD1 (5 bases). V dropped 3 bases and J dropped 4 bases, with 10 bases sitting between them. This CDR3 has 14 amino acids. Germline CDR1 and CDR2: LNHDA and SQIVND (reference sequence). This CDR3 is CASSMLGANQPQHF. The CDR3 coding sequence is TGTGCCAGTAGTATGCTAGGGGCGAATCAGCCCCAGCATTTT.

The chain recombines TRBV5-1 with TRBJ1-4; TRBD1 matches at 8 bases. Germline lookup yields CDR1 SGHRS and CDR2 YFSETQ. This CDR3 has 15 amino acids. The V segment lost 3 bases and the J segment 8 bases; nucleotides outside the gene matches: 9. CDR3 nucleotide sequence: TGCGCCAGCAGCTCAGGAGGCGGGACAGGAGAAAAACTGTTTTTT. This sequence encodes CASSSGGGTGEKLFF.

The V and J genes are TRBV7-9 and TRBJ2-7; 11 bases agree with TRBD1. The germline gives CDR1 SEHNR, CDR2 FQNEAQ (reference sequence). J gave up 6 bases and V 6 bases, and 4 bases lay outside the gene matches. The CDR3 is made up of 13 amino acids. CDR3 residues: CASRGQGATEQYF. The DNA for the CDR3 is TGTGCCAGCAGAGGACAGGGGGCCACCGAGCAGTACTTC.

The V and J genes are TRBV4-1 and TRBJ1-1, with no clear D. Germline V lookup: CDR1 MGHRA, CDR2 YSYEKL. The CDR3 covers 14 residues. Trimming pared 1 base from V and 5 bases from J, leaving 11 bases between. CDR3 residues: CASSQVLSETEAFF. DNA of the CDR3: TGCGCCAGCAGCCAAGTCCTGAGTGAGACTGAAGCTTTCTTT.

The chain combines TRBV6-1 with TRBJ2-7; D is undetermined. The CDR3 covers 13 residues. The V and J ends lost 7 bases and 0 bases respectively, with 10 bases between them. Looked up from germline, CDR1 is MNHNS and CDR2 is SASEGT. CDR3 nucleotides: TGTGCCAGCATCCCGGGCCACTCCTACGAGCAGTACTTC. The encoded protein is CASIPGHSYEQYF.

The rearrangement links TRBV9 to TRBJ2-7; D remains ambiguous. The V end was cut by 0 bases, the J end by 4 bases, with 11 bases between. Germline V gene lookup returns CDR1 SGDLS and CDR2 YYNGEE. CDR3 size: 14 residues. The chain's CDR3 is CASSVGKNPYEQYF. The CDR3 DNA reads TGTGCCAGCAGCGTAGGAAAGAACCCTTACGAGCAGTACTTC.

To note about this clone: The same CDR3 can be traced to other DNA sequences in this sample. The rearrangement links TRBV7-9 to TRBJ2-7, with 7 bases aligning to TRBD1. V was pared by 0 bases and J by 5 bases, with 1 base of the junction left unmatched. The CDR3 extends over 13 amino acids. Germline V gives CDR1 SEHNR, CDR2 FQNEAQ (reference sequence). CDR3 coding DNA: TGTGCCAGCAGCTTAGCAACAGGGGACGAGCAGTACTTC. It specifies CASSLATGDEQYF.

This chain joins TRBV6-5 and TRBJ2-1; TRBD1 might be the D (6 bases). Trimming removed 2 bases from V and 5 bases from J, with 13 bases in between. This CDR3 is 15 amino acids long. Per germline, CDR1 MNHEY and CDR2 SVGAGI. The CDR3 loop is CASSYGRGSNNEQFF. CDR3 DNA: TGTGCCAGCAGTTACGGCAGGGGATCGAACAATGAGCAGTTCTTC.

The rearrangement links TRBV11-2 to TRBJ2-7; tentatively, D is TRBD1 (6 bases). V was pared by 5 bases and J by 3 bases, with 17 bases between. The CDR3 is 15 amino acids. Germline V lookup: CDR1 SGHAT, CDR2 FQNNGV. The CDR3 DNA follows: TGTGCCAGCAGCCCAGGGGTGACAGGCGACTACGAGCAGTACTTC. It specifies CASSPGVTGDYEQYF.

This chain connects TRBV2 to TRBJ2-7; D is undetermined. The CDR3 contains 15 residues. CDR1 is SNHLY and CDR2 is FYNNEI in the germline V gene. The V and J ends lost 5 bases and 0 bases respectively, with 14 bases between them. The CDR3 is CASSSLGEPSYEQYF. CDR3 DNA: TGTGCCAGCAGTTCTCTAGGCGAGCCCTCCTACGAGCAGTACTTC.

The CDR3: CASSEFWKQRNQPQHF. Here the CDR3 DNA reads TGCGCCAGCAGTGAGTTTTGGAAACAGAGGAATCAGCCCCAGCATTTT. The chain employs TRBV10-1 and TRBJ1-5; D gene uncertain. This CDR3 comprises 16 residues. The germline CDR1 and CDR2 sequences are WNHNN and SYGVQD (reference sequence). V lost 1 base to trimming and J lost 4 bases, with 14 bases between them.

V usage is TRBV10-1 and J usage is TRBJ1-1; 10 positions agree with TRBD1. The CDR3 sequence is 18 residues long. Germline V lookup: CDR1 WNHNN, CDR2 SYGVQD (reference sequence). Unmatched junction bases numbered 23, after V lost 6 bases and J lost 10 bases. CDR3 nucleotide sequence: TGCGCCAGCAGCCCAACACGATTAAAAACGGGACAGGGGACCGGAGCTTTCTTT. Amino acids: CASSPTRLKTGQGTGAFF.

The V call is TRBV29-1, the J call TRBJ1-1; weak D call: TRBD1 (5 bases). V lost 6 bases and J lost 0, with 17 bases in between. CDR1 is SQVTM and CDR2 is ANQGSEA in the germline V gene. The CDR3 spans 15 residues. For the CDR3, the DNA is TGCAGCGTCGTGGGGGGGACCCCTGTGAACACTGAAGCTTTCTTT. Its protein product is CSVVGGTPVNTEAFF.

Note on this clone: In the same sample, other DNA sequences code for this CDR3. The chain combines TRBV19 with TRBJ1-1; D gene unclear. The germline V and J ends were trimmed by 5 bases and 1 base, with 8 bases remaining between them. Germline V lookup: CDR1 LNHDA, CDR2 SQIVND (reference sequence). The CDR3 runs 13 residues. The CDR3 spells CASSPQENTEAFF. CDR3 DNA sequence: TGTGCCAGTAGTCCTCAGGAGAACACTGAAGCTTTCTTT.

This chain connects TRBV27 to TRBJ2-7, with D possibly matching TRBD2 (8 bases). CDR1 is MNHEY, CDR2 SMNVEV, per germline (reference sequence). The V end was cut by 4 bases, the J end by 2 bases, with 18 bases between. This CDR3 is built from 16 residues. The CDR3 protein is CASSSRGTRGPYEQYF. For the CDR3, the DNA is TGTGCCAGCAGTTCCCGGGGGACTAGGGGGCCCTACGAGCAGTACTTC.

The chain couples TRBV30 to TRBJ2-1; tentatively, D is TRBD2 (6 bases). The ends were cut back, 3 bases at V and 0 bases at J, with 15 bases in the middle. In germline, CDR1 is GTSNPN, CDR2 SVGIG (reference sequence). CDR3 length: 16 amino acids. Here the CDR3 DNA reads TGTGCCTGGAGCTTAGGAATAGCGGACTCCTACAATGAGCAGTTCTTC. This codes for CAWSLGIADSYNEQFF.

This sequence joins TRBV28 and TRBJ1-2; maybe TRBD1 (5 bases). The ends were cut back, 5 bases at V and 8 bases at J, with 15 bases in the middle. The CDR3 loop spans 13 amino acids. Germline V lookup: CDR1 MDHEN, CDR2 SYDVKM. The CDR3 sequence is CASSPSGGLGYTF. The CDR3 DNA follows: TGTGCCAGCAGTCCATCTGGGGGTTTGGGCTACACCTTC.

This clone was seen a single time. The chain combines TRBV27 with TRBJ2-7, with D possibly matching TRBD1 (5 bases). The germline V gene encodes CDR1 MNHEY and CDR2 SMNVEV (reference sequence). The V and J ends lost 2 bases and 5 bases respectively, with 13 bases between them. The CDR3 has 14 amino acids. In DNA form, the CDR3 reads TGTGCCAGCAGTTTAGGAGCAGGGTACGACGAGCAGTACTTC. It is translated as CASSLGAGYDEQYF.

This clone was counted once. Other DNA sequences of this sample code for an identical CDR3. The chain employs TRBV5-4 and TRBJ2-5; tentatively, D is TRBD1 (6 bases). V was shortened by 2 bases and J by 1 base, with 9 bases between the two germline ends. Germline CDR1 and CDR2: SGHNT and YYREEE (reference sequence). This CDR3 has 14 amino acids. The CDR3 region is CASSFRTAQETQYF. The CDR3 DNA sequence: TGTGCCAGCAGCTTCCGGACAGCCCAAGAGACCCAGTACTTC. Using reference TRBV5-4 and TRBJ2-5 for the parts outside the CDR3, the full variable domain is ETGVTQSPTHLIKTRGQQVTLRCSSQSGHNTVSWYQQALGQGPQFIFQYYREEENGRGNFPPRFSGLQFPNYSSELNVNALELDDSALYLCASSFRTAQETQYFGPGTRLLVL.